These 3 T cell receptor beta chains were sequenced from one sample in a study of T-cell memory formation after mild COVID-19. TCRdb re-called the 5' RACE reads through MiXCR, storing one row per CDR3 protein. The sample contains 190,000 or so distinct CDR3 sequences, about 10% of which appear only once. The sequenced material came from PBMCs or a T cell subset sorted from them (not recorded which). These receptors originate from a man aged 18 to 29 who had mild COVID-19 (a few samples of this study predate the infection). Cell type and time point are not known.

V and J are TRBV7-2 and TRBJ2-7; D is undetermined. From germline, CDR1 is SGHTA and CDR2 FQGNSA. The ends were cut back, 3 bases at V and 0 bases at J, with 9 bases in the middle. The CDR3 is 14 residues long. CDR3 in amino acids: CASSFKDGSYEQYF. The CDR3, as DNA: TGTGCCAGCAGCTTTAAGGACGGCTCCTACGAGCAGTACTTC.

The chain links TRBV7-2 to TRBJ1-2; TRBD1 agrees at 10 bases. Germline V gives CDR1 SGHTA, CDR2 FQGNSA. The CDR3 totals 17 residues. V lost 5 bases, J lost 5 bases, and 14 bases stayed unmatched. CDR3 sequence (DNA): TGTGCCAGCAGCGCCCCCCCGGGGACAGGGGACCGTTATGGCTACACCTTC. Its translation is CASSAPPGTGDRYGYTF.

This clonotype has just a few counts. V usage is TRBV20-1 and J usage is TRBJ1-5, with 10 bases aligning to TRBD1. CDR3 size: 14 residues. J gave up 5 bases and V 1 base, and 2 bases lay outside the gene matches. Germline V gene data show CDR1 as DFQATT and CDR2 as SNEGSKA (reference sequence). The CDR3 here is CSARGGTGDQPQHF. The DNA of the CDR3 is TGCAGTGCTAGAGGAGGGACAGGGGATCAGCCCCAGCATTTT.